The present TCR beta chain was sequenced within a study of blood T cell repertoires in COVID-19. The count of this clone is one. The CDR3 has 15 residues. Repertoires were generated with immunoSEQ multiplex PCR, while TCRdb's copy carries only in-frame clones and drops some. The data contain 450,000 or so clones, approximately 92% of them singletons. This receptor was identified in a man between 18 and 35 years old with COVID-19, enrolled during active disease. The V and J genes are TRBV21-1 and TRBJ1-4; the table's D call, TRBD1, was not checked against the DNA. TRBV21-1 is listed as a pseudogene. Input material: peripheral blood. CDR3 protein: CASSKGRDSSEKLFF. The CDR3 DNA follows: TGTGCCAGCAGCAAAGGGCGGGACAGTTCTGAAAAACTGTTTTTT.